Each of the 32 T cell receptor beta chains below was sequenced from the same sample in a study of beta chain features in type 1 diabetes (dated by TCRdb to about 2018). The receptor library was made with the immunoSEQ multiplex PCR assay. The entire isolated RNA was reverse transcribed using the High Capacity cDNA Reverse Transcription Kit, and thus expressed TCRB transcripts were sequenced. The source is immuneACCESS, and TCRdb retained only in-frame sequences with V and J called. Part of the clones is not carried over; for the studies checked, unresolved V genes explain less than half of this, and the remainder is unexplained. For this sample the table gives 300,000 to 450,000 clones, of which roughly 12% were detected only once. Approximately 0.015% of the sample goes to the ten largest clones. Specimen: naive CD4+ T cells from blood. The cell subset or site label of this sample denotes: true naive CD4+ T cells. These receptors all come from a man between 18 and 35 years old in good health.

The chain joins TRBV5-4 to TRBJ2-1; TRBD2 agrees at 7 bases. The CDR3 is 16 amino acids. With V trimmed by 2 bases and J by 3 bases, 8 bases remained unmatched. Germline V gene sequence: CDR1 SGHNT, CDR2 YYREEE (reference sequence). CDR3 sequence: CASSFRGDSDYNEQFF. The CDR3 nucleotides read TGTGCCAGCAGCTTCCGGGGGGACTCTGACTACAATGAGCAGTTCTTC.

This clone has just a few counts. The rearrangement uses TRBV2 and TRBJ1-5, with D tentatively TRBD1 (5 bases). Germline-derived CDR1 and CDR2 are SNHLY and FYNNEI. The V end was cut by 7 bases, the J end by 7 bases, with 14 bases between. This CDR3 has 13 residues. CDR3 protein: CASTMGTNQPQHF. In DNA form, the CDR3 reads TGTGCCAGCACCATGGGGACTAACCAGCCCCAGCATTTT.

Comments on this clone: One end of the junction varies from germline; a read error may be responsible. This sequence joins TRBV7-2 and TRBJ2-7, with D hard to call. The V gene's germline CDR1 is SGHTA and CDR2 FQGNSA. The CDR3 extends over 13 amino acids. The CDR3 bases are TGCGCCAGCAGCCAAGAAGGCACAGCCGAGCAGTACTTC. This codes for CASSQEGTAEQYF.

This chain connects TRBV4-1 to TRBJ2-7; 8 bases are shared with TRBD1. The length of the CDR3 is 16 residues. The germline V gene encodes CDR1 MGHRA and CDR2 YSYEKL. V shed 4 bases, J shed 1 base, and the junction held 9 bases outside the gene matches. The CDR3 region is CASSRQGTGESYEQYF. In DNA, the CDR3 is TGCGCCAGCAGCCGCCAAGGGACAGGAGAATCCTACGAGCAGTACTTC.

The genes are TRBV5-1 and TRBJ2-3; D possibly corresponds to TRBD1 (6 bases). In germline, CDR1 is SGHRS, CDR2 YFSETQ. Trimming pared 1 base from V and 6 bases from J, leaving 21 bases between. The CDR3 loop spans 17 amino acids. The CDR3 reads CASSLYPGHQTKDTQYF. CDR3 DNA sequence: TGCGCCAGCAGCTTGTATCCGGGACACCAAACCAAGGATACGCAGTATTTT.

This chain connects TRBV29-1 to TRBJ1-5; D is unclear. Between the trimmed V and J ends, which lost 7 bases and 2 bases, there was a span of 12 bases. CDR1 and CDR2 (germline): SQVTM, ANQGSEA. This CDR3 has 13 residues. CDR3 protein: CSAGLGGNQPQHF. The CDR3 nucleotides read TGCAGCGCTGGGCTCGGGGGCAATCAGCCCCAGCATTTT.

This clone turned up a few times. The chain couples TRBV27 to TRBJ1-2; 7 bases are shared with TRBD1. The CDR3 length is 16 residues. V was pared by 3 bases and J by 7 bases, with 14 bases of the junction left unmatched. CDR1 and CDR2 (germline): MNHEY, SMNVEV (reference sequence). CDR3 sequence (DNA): TGTGCCAGCAGTTTCATCCCGGGGCAGGGGGGACGTGGCTACACCTTC. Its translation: CASSFIPGQGGRGYTF.

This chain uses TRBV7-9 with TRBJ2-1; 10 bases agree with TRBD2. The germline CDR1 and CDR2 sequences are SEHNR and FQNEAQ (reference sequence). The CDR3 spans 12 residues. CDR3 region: CGLSGRKNEQFF. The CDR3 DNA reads TGTGGACTTAGCGGGAGGAAGAATGAGCAGTTCTTC.

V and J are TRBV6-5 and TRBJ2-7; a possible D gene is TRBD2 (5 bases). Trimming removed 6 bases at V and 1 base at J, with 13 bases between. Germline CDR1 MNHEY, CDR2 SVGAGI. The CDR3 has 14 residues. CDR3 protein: CASSRGRGSYEQYF. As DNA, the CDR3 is TGTGCCAGCAGCCGAGGGAGAGGATCCTACGAGCAGTACTTC.

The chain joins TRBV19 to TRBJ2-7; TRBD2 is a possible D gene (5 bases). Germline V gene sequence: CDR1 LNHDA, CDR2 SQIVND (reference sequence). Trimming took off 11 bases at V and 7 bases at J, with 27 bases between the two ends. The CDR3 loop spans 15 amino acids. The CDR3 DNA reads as TGTGCCTCTCGCGTGGTAGCGACTCCGTCGGGGGAGCAGTACTTC. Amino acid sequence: CASRVVATPSGEQYF.

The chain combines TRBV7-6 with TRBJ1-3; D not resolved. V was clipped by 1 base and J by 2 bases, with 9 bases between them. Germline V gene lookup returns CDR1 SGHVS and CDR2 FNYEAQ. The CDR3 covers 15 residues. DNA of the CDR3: TGTGCCAGCAGCTTAGGCCTTACTCCTGGAAACACCATATATTTT. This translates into CASSLGLTPGNTIYF.

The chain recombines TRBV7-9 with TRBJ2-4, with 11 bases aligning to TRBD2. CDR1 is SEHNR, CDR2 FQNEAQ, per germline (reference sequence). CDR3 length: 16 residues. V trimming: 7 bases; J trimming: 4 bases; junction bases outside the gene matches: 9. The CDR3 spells CASTLPGLAAKNIQYF. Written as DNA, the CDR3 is TGTGCCAGCACCCTTCCGGGACTAGCGGCAAAAAACATTCAGTACTTC. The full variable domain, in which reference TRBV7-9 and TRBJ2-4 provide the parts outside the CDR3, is DTGVSQNPRHKITKRGQNVTFRCDPISEHNRLYWYRQTLGQGPEFLTYFQNEAQLEKSRLLSDRFSAERPKGSFSTLEIQRTEQGDSAMYLCASTLPGLAAKNIQYFGAGTRLSVL.

This CDR3 reads CASSQEVEYRSYEQYF. CDR3 DNA sequence: TGTGCCAGCAGCCAAGAGGTGGAGTATAGGTCCTACGAGCAGTACTTC. V is TRBV4-2 and J is TRBJ2-7; D call uncertain. Germline V CDR1 and CDR2: LGHNA, YNFKEQ. The V gene lost 0 bases and the J gene lost 1 base, with 13 bases spanning the gap. The CDR3 length is 16 residues.

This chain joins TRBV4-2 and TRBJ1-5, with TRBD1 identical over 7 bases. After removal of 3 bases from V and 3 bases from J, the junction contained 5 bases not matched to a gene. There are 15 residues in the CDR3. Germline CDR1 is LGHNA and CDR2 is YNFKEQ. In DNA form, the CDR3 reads TGTGCCAGCAGCCAGGATGGACAGGTCAATCAGCCCCAGCATTTT. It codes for CASSQDGQVNQPQHF.

CDR3: CASSRARETQYF. In nucleotides, the CDR3 is TGTGCCAGCAGCCGAGCGCGTGAGACCCAGTACTTC. This chain joins TRBV6-5 and TRBJ2-5; D gene unclear. CDR3 length: 12 residues. Germline-derived CDR1 and CDR2 are MNHEY and SVGAGI. V was cut by 6 bases and J by 5 bases, with 10 bases left in between.

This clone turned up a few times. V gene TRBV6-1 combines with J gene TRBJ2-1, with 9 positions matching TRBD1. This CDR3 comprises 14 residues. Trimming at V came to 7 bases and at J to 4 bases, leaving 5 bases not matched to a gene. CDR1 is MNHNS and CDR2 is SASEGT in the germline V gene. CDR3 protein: CASTNRGPYNEQFF. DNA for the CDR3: TGTGCCAGCACCAACAGGGGGCCTTACAATGAGCAGTTCTTC.

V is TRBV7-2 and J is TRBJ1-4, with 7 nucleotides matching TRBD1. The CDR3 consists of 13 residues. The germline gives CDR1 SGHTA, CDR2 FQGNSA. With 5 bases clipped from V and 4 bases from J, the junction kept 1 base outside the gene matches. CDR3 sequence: CASSQGGNEKLFF. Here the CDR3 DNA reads TGTGCCAGCAGCCAGGGGGGTAATGAAAAACTGTTTTTT.

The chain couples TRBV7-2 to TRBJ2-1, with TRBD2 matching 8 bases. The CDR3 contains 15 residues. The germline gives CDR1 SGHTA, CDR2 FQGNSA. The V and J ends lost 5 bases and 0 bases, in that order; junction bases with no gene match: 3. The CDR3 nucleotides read TGTGCCAGCAGCATGCGGGAGGTCTCCTACAATGAGCAGTTCTTC. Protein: CASSMREVSYNEQFF.

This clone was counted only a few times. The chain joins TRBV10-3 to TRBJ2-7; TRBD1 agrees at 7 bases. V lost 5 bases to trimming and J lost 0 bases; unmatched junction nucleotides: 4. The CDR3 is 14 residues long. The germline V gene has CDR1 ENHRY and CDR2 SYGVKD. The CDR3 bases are TGTGCCATCAGTAAAGGACAGGACTCCTACGAGCAGTACTTC. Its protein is CAISKGQDSYEQYF.

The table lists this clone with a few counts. CDR3 bases: TGTGCCATCGACCGAGGCAGGGGAACAGATACGCAGTATTTT. Its translation: CAIDRGRGTDTQYF. The chain combines TRBV10-3 with TRBJ2-3; the D gene is possibly TRBD1 (6 bases). Germline CDR1 and CDR2: ENHRY and SYGVKD. V lost 8 bases to trimming and J lost 3 bases, with 15 bases between them. The CDR3 consists of 14 residues.

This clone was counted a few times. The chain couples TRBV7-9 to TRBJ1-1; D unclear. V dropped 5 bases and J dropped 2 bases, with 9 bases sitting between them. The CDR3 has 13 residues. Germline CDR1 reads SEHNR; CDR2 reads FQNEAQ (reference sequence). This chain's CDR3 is CASSDRQNTEAFF. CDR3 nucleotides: TGTGCCAGCAGCGACCGACAAAACACTGAAGCTTTCTTT.

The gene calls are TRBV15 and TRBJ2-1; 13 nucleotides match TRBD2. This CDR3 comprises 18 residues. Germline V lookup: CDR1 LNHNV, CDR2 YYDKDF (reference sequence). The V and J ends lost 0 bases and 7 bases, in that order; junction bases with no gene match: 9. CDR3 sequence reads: CATSRDSPLAGGLNEQFF. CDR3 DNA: TGTGCCACCAGCAGAGATTCCCCACTAGCGGGAGGGCTAAATGAGCAGTTCTTC.

CDR3 residues: CASSPTGRSTEAFF. As DNA, the CDR3 is TGTGCCAGCAGTCCGACAGGGCGATCCACTGAAGCTTTCTTT. The gene calls are TRBV28 and TRBJ1-1; TRBD1 matches at 7 bases. The ends lost 5 bases at V and 4 bases at J; junction bases unmatched: 7. The CDR3 has 14 residues. Germline V CDR1 and CDR2: MDHEN, SYDVKM.

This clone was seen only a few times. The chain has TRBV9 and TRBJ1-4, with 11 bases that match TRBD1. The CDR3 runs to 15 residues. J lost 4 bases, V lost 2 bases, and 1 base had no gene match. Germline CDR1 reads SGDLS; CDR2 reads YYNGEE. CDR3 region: CASSVGQGGNEKLFF. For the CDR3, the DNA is TGTGCCAGCAGCGTGGGACAGGGGGGTAATGAAAAACTGTTTTTT.

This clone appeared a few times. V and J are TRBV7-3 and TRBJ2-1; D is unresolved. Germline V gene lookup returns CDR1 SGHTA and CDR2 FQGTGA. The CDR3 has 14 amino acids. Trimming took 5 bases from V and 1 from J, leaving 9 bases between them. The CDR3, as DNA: TGTGCCAGCAGCCCCGACTGGTCCTACAATGAGCAGTTCTTC. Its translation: CASSPDWSYNEQFF. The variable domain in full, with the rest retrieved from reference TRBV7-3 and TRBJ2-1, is GAGVSQTPSNKVTEKGKYVELRCDPISGHTALYWYRQSLGQGPEFLIYFQGTGAADDSGLPNDRFFAVRPEGSVSTLKIQRTERGDSAVYLCASSPDWSYNEQFFGPGTRLTVL.

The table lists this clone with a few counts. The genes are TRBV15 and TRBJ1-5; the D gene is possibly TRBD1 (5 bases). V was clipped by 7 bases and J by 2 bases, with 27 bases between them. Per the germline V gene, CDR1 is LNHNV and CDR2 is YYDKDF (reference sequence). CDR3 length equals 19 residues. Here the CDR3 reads CATTKDGAVTWWGNQPQHF. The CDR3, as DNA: TGTGCCACCACGAAGGATGGGGCAGTGACTTGGTGGGGCAATCAGCCCCAGCATTTT.

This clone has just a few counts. The DNA of the CDR3 is TGTGCCAGCAAGACCGACAGGGTCGGGGTTGGCTACACCTTC. It specifies CASKTDRVGVGYTF. The rearrangement joins TRBV2 to TRBJ1-2, with 7 bases fitting TRBD1. The CDR3 covers 14 residues. Germline V CDR1 and CDR2: SNHLY, FYNNEI. V was clipped by 7 bases and J by 7 bases; unmatched bases: 12.

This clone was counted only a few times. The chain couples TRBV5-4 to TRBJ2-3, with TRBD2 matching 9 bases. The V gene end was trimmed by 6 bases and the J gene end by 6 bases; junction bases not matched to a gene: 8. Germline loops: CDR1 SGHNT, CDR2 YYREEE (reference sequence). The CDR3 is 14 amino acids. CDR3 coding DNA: TGTGCCAGCATAGATGCGGGGGGGGCCGATACGCAGTATTTT. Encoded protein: CASIDAGGADTQYF.

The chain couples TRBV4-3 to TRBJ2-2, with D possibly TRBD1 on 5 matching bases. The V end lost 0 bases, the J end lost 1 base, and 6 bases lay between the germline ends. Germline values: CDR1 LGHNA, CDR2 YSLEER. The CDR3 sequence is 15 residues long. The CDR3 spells CASSQERGNTGELFF. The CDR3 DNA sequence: TGCGCCAGCAGCCAAGAAAGGGGGAACACCGGGGAGCTGTTTTTT.

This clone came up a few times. In DNA form, the CDR3 reads TGCGCCAGCACCCCGGGGGGCGCGAACACCGGGGAGCTGTTTTTT. This translates into CASTPGGANTGELFF. The rearrangement links TRBV5-1 to TRBJ2-2; possible D gene TRBD2, 7 bases. There are 15 residues in the CDR3. Germline CDR1 is SGHRS and CDR2 is YFSETQ. Trimming pared 6 bases from V and 0 bases from J, leaving 12 bases between. Supplemented by reference TRBV5-1 and TRBJ2-2, the full variable domain reads KAGVTQTPRYLIKTRGQQVTLSCSPISGHRSVSWYQQTPGQGLQFLFEYFSETQRNKGNFPGRFSGRQFSNSRSEMNVSTLELGDSALYLCASTPGGANTGELFFGEGSRLTVL.

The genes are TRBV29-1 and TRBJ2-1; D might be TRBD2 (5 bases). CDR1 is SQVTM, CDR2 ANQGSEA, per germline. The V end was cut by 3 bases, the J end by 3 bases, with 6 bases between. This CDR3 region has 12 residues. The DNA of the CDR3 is TGCAGCGTTGAGGCGGGCTACAATGAGCAGTTCTTC. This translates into CSVEAGYNEQFF.

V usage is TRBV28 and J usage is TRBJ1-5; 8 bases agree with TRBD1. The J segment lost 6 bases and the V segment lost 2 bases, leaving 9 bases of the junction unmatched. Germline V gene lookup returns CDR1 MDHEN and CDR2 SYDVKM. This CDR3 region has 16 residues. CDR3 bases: TGTGCCAGCAGTTTACTTTCCAGGGGGCGCGGTCAGCCCCAGCATTTT. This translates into CASSLLSRGRGQPQHF.